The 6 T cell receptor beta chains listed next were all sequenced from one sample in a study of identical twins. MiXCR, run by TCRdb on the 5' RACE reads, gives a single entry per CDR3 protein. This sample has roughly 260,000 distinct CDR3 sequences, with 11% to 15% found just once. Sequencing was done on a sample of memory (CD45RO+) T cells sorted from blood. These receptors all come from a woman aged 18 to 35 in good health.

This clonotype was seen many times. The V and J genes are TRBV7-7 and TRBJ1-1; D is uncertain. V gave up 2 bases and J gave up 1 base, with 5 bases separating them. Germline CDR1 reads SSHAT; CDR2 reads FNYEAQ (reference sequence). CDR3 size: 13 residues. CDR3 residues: CASSLRANTEAFF. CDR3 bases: TGTGCCAGCAGCTTACGAGCGAACACTGAAGCTTTCTTT.

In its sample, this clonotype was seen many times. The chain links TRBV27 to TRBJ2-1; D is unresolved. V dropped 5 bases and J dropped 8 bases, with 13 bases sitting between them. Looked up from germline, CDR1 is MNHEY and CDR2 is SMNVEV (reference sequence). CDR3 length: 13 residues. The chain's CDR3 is CASSLRGLDEQFF. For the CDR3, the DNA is TGTGCCAGCAGTCTCAGAGGTTTGGATGAGCAGTTCTTC.

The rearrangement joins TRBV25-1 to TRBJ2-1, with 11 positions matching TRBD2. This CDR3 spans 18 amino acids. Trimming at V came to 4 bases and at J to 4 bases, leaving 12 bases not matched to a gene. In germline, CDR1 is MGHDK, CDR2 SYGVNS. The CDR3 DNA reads TGTGCCAGCAGTGGGGGACTAGCGGAACGCCCCCTATACAATGAGCAGTTCTTC. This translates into CASSGGLAERPLYNEQFF. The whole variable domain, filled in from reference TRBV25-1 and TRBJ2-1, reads EADIYQTPRYLVIGTGKKITLECSQTMGHDKMYWYQQDPGMELHLIHYSYGVNSTEKGDLSSESTVSRIRTEHFPLTLESARPSHTSQYLCASSGGLAERPLYNEQFFGPGTRLTVL.

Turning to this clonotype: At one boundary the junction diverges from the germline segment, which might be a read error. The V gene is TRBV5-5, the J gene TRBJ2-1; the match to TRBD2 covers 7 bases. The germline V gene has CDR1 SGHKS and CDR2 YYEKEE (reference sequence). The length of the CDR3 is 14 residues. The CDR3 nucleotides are TGTACCAGCAGCCTATCGCGGGGGAACAATGAGCAGTTCTTC. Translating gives CTSSLSRGNNEQFF.

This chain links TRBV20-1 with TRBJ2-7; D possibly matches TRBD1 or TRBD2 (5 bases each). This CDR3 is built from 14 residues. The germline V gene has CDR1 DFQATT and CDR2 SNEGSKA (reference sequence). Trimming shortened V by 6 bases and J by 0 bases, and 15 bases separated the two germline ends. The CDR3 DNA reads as TGCAGTGCCCCCCGAGGGGCGGGCTCCTACGAGCAGTACTTC. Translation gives CSAPRGAGSYEQYF.

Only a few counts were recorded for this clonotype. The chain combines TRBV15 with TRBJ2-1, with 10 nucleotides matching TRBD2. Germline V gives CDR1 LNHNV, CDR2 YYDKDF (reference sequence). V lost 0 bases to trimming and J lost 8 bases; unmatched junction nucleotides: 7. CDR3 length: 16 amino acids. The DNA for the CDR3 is TGTGCCACCAGCAGAGAGAGAGCGGGGGGGTCGGATGAGCAGTTCTTC. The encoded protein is CATSRERAGGSDEQFF.